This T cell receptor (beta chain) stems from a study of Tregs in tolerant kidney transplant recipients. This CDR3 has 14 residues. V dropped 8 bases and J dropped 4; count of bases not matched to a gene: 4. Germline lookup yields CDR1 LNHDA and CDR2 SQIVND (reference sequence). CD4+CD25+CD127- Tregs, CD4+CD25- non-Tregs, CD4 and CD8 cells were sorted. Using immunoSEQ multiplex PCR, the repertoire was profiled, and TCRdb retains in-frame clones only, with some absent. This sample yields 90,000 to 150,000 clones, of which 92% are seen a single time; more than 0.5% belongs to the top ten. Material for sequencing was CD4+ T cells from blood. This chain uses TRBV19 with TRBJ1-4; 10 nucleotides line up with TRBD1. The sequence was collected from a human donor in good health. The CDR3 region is CASFGDRGNEKLFF. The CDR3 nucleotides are TGTGCCAGTTTCGGGGACAGGGGTAATGAAAAACTGTTTTTT.